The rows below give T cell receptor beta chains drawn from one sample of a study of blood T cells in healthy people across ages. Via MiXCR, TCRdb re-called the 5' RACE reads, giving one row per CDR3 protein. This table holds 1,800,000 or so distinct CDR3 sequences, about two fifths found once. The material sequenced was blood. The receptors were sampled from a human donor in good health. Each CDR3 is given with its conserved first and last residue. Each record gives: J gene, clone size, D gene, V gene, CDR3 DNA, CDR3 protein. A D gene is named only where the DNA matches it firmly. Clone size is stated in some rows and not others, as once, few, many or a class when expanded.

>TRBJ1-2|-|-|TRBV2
TGTGCCAGCAGTGATGTTTCGCCAGGGAGACGCGGCTACACCTTC
CASSDVSPGRRGYTF
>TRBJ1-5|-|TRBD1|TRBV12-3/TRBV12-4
TGTGCCAGCAGCGGACAGGGGACTTATCAGCCCCAGCATTTT
CASSGQGTYQPQHF
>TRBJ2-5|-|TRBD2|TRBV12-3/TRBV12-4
TGTGCCAGCAGTTTTGTCAGCGGGGGGACAGAGCAGTACTTC
CASSFVSGGTEQYF
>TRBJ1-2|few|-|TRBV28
TGTGCCAGCAGTTTTCAGTATGGCTACACCTTC
CASSFQYGYTF
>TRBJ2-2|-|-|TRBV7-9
TGTGCCAGCAGCCCTCGGGTGAACACCGGGGAGCTGTTTTTT
CASSPRVNTGELFF
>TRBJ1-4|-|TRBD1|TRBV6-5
TGTGCCAGCAGTCCTAGGACAGGGGGCTATGTGTTTTTT
CASSPRTGGYVFF
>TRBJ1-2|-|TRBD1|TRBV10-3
TGTGCCACGCAAACAGGGGGAGATAACTATGGCTACACCTTC
CATQTGGDNYGYTF
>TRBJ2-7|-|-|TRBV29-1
TGCAGCGTGGGAAGGGGGACGGTTGACGAGCAGTACTTC
CSVGRGTVDEQYF
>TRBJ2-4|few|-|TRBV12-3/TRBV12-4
TGTGCCAGCAGTTTAGGGTCAGGGGTCAAAAACATTCAGTACTTC
CASSLGSGVKNIQYF
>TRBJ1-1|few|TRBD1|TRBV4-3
TGCGCCAGCAGCCGCAGCGACAGGGGAGACACTGAAGCTTTCTTT
CASSRSDRGDTEAFF
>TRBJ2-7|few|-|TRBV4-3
TGCGCCAGCAGCCAAGGAGTCCCTTACTACGAGCAGTACTTC
CASSQGVPYYEQYF
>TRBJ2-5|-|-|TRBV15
TGTGCCACCAGCATCCGAATAAGCGGATGGGAGACCCAGTACTTC
CATSIRISGWETQYF
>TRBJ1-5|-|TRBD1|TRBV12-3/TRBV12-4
TGTGCCAGCAGACAGGGGGGTAGCAATCAGCCCCAGCATTTT
CASRQGGSNQPQHF
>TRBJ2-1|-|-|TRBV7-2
TGTGCCAGCAGCTCGAGGAGAGATCATACCTCCTACAATGAGCAGTTCTTC
CASSSRRDHTSYNEQFF
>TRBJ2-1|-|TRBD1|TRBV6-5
TGTGCCAGCAGTCGGGCTCGGACAGGGGCCTACGAGCAGTTCTTC
CASSRARTGAYEQFF
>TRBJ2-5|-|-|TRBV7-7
TGTGCCAGCAGCTTAGGAGCAGGGGCCCAAGAGGCCCAGTACTTC
CASSLGAGAQEAQYF
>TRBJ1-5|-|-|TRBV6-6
TGTGCCAGCAGTCTACAGGGAGATAGCAATCAGCCCCAGCATTTT
CASSLQGDSNQPQHF
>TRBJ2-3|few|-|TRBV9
TGTGCCAGCAGCGTAGCAAGCGGGCCTGATGCGCAGTATTTT
CASSVASGPDAQYF
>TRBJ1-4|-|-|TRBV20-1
TGCAGTGCTAGGATGGGATATGAAAAACTGTTTTTT
CSARMGYEKLFF
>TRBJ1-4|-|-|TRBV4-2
TGTGCCAGCAGCCAAGGTCCAATACAGTCAGAAAAACTGTTTTTT
CASSQGPIQSEKLFF
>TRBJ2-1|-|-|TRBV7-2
TGTGCCAGCAGCCCCCACAGGGGGGGTGGGAATGAGCAGTTCTTC
CASSPHRGGGNEQFF
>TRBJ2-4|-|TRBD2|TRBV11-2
TGTGCCAGCAGCTTAAGTAGCGGGGGGGCCAGAGAGCAGTACTTC
CASSLSSGGAREQYF
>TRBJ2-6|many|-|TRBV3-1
TGTGCCAGCAGCCTCAAGGGAGGGGCCAACGTCCTGACTTTC
CASSLKGGANVLTF
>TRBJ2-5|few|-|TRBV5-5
TGTGCCAGCAGCTTGGGAAGTAGTTGGACGGTGCAAGAGACCCAGTACTTC
CASSLGSSWTVQETQYF
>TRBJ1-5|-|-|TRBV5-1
TGCGCCAGCAGCTTGGTGGGGGGGACGGGGGGCAATCAGCCCCAGCATTTT
CASSLVGGTGGNQPQHF
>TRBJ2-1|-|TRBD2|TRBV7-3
TGTGCCAGCAGCTTGGGATCTAGCGGGGGGGCCGGGAATGAGCAGTTCTTC
CASSLGSSGGAGNEQFF
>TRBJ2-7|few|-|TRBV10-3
TGTGCCATCAGTGAGTCTATAGCGCTTGGAACCTACGAGCGGTACTTC
CAISESIALGTYERYF
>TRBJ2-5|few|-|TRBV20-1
TGCAGTGCTAGAGAAATTAGTGGGAGGGAGACCCAGTACTTC
CSAREISGRETQYF
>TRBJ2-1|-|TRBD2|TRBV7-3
TGTGCCAGCAGCTTAAGTTCGGGGGGTCAGAGGAATGAGCAGTTCTTC
CASSLSSGGQRNEQFF
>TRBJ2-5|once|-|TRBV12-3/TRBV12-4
TGTGCCAGCAGCCCTTTTGGCGGAAAAGAGACCCAGTACTTC
CASSPFGGKETQYF
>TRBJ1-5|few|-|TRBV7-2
TGTGCCAGCAGCTTAGGCTCGATCAGGGTCAATCAGCCCCAGCATTTT
CASSLGSIRVNQPQHF
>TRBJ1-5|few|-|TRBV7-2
TGTGCCAGCAGCTTAGATATTTATGGGCAGCCCCAGCATTTT
CASSLDIYGQPQHF
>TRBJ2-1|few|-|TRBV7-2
TGTGCCAGCAGCTTTGATTCAGGGACGGGCGATAACAATGAGCAGTTCTTC
CASSFDSGTGDNNEQFF
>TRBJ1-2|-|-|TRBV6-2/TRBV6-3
TGTGCCAGCACCACAGGGTTGTTCGGCTACACCTTC
CASTTGLFGYTF
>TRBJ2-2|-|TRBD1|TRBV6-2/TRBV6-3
TGTGCCAGCAGACCCCTGGACAGGGATAACACCGGGGAGCTGTTTTTT
CASRPLDRDNTGELFF
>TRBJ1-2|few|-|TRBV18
TGTGCCAGCTCACCACCGCAGGGCGACTATGGCTACACCTTC
CASSPPQGDYGYTF
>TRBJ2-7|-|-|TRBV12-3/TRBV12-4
TGTGCTTCCACAGGCGGCGGAAAGCACCGCAATTACGAGCAGTACTTC
CASTGGGKHRNYEQYF
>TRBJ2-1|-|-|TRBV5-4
TGTGCCAGCAGCTTGTTTCTTGAGGGTAATGAGCAGTTCTTC
CASSLFLEGNEQFF
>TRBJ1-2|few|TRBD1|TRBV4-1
TGCGCCAGCAGCCCACGCCCCGGGACAGGGAGTGGCTACACCTTC
CASSPRPGTGSGYTF
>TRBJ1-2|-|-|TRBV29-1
TGCAGCGTTGTGGAGGCTTCTGGCTACACCTTC
CSVVEASGYTF
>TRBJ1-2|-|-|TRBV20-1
TGCAGTGCCTCGGGACACCGATATGGCTACACCTTC
CSASGHRYGYTF
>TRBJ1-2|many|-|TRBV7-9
TGTGCCAGCAGCGATCTCACAGGGACTAACTATGGCTACACCTTC
CASSDLTGTNYGYTF
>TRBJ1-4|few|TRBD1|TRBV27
TGTGCCAGCAGTTCACCGAACAGGGGGGCTAATGAAAAACTGTTTTTT
CASSSPNRGANEKLFF
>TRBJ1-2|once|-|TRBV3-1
TGTGCCAGCAGCCATCTACAGGGAGACTTCTTTGGCTACACCTTC
CASSHLQGDFFGYTF
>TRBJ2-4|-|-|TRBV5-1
TGCGCCAGCAGCTTGGCAGGGATCGAGGAGTACTTC
CASSLAGIEEYF